A selection of T cell receptor beta chains follows, all from one sample in a study of CD8+CD57+ T cells in acquired aplastic anemia. MiXCR was run by TCRdb on the reads, yielding one entry per CDR3 protein. This sample yields a few hundred thousand distinct CDR3 sequences, of which roughly 57% are seen a single time; around 28% belongs to the top ten. Sequencing was done on a sample of sorted CD4+, CD8+, or CD8+CD57+ T cells (not recorded which) from PBMCs. The receptors come from a human donor in good health. The conserved cysteine and the conserved F or W are not part of the CDR3 here. A D gene is named only where the DNA matches it firmly. Not all rows give a size; the values are once, few, many and, for expanded clones, a class.

v_call,d_call,clone_size,j_call,cdr3_aa
TRBV19,TRBD2,-,TRBJ2-7,ASSTKLAGDYEQY
TRBV11-2,-,many,TRBJ2-7,ASSLGVGLNLEQY
TRBV2,TRBD2,-,TRBJ2-3,ASNPELAARTDTQY
TRBV5-1,TRBD2,-,TRBJ2-1,ASSLWRGASDTQF
TRBV9,-,-,TRBJ1-1,ASSVVPRGNTEAF
TRBV4-1,TRBD2,-,TRBJ2-2,ASSLGTSGRWRAGELF
TRBV7-4,-,-,TRBJ1-3,ASSFRASGNTIY
TRBV20-1,-,-,TRBJ1-1,SARGFGDTEAF
TRBV10-2,TRBD1,many,TRBJ1-4,ASSYGQGTLNLNEKLF
TRBV19,TRBD1,many,TRBJ2-1,ASSWGQGVNEQF
TRBV7-2,TRBD1,-,TRBJ1-6,ASSPTGGENSPLH
TRBV7-9,TRBD1,many,TRBJ2-5,ASSPRPGQEEETQY
TRBV9,-,-,TRBJ2-2,ASSVGVRGELF
TRBV7-9,TRBD2,-,TRBJ2-1,ASSLRVLQREDNEQF
TRBV7-8,-,-,TRBJ1-4,ASSPSAARKEKLF
TRBV11-3,-,many,TRBJ2-7,ASSPQDRSYEQY
TRBV9,-,-,TRBJ2-5,ASSPPFSVGTQY
TRBV19,TRBD1,-,TRBJ1-2,ASSRGQEHYGYT
TRBV4-2,-,many,TRBJ2-1,ASSQEPLATSYNEQF
TRBV10-3,-,once,TRBJ2-7,AISRQYEQY
TRBV10-3,TRBD2,-,TRBJ2-1,AIATSGGDNEQF
TRBV24-1,-,few,TRBJ2-1,ATSERGKGLYNEQF
TRBV5-1,TRBD1,-,TRBJ2-5,ASSLAGQDGETQY
TRBV24-1,-,-,TRBJ1-6,ATSDSRGTNNSPLH
TRBV12-3/TRBV12-4,TRBD2,-,TRBJ2-3,ASSLAGGLADTQY
TRBV20-1,TRBD2,-,TRBJ2-3,SASIWRGETDTQY
TRBV20-1,-,-,TRBJ2-1,SASTGYGRFYEQF
TRBV4-3,-,-,TRBJ1-1,ASSQEARVNTEAF
TRBV10-3,TRBD2,-,TRBJ2-5,AISSGGSQETQY
TRBV20-1,TRBD1,-,TRBJ2-7,SAREGGGQGNPEQY
TRBV7-8,TRBD2,-,TRBJ2-1,ASSLAAGSGRNEQF
TRBV20-1,-,few,TRBJ2-2,SATTAGELF
TRBV5-1,-,-,TRBJ2-7,ASLPGLGSYEQY
TRBV7-6,-,-,TRBJ2-2,ASSLDLGYGELF
TRBV6-6,-,many,TRBJ2-3,ASARGYSTDTQY
TRBV30,TRBD1,-,TRBJ1-2,AWCLPTGLANYGYT
TRBV20-1,-,-,TRBJ2-1,SARDGRGRGSSSYNEQF
TRBV7-9,TRBD2,-,TRBJ2-7,ASSPWTSGSDEQY
TRBV19,-,-,TRBJ1-5,ASKFVGSNQPQH
TRBV7-9,TRBD1,-,TRBJ2-7,ASRKGTGGSEQY
TRBV7-3,-,-,TRBJ2-5,ASSYAWGETQY
TRBV2,TRBD1,-,TRBJ1-4,ASSEVGGQEEKLF
TRBV5-8,TRBD2,many,TRBJ2-3,ASSPGLADTDTQY
TRBV15,-,-,TRBJ2-1,ATSRDKGGNEQF
TRBV4-1,-,many,TRBJ1-4,ASSQDYSGGNEKLF
TRBV15,-,many,TRBJ1-4,ATSRVAASNEKLF
TRBV7-9,-,many,TRBJ1-1,ASSLEGAF
TRBV7-9,-,-,TRBJ2-7,ASSGAGGRGEQY
TRBV19,-,-,TRBJ1-1,ASSYGGLAEAF
TRBV6-6,TRBD2,many,TRBJ2-3,ASSYNAGGLDTQY
TRBV29-1,-,many,TRBJ1-4,SVVAGLDEKLF
TRBV20-1,-,-,TRBJ1-5,SARDLGRVGGNQPQH
TRBV7-9,-,few,TRBJ2-5,ASSLEGWETQY
TRBV5-6,TRBD2,-,TRBJ2-1,ASSLVGLAGTNEQF